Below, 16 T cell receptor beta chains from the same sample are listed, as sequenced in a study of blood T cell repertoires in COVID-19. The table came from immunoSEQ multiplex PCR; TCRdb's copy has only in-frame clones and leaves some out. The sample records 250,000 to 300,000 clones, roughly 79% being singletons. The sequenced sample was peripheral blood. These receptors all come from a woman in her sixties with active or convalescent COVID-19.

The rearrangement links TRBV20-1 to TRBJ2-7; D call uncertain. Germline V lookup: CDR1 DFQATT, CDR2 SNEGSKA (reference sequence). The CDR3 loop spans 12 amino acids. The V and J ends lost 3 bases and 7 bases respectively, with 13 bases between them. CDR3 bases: TGCAGTGCTAGTTTAGCCTTTGGAGAGCAGTACTTC. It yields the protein CSASLAFGEQYF.

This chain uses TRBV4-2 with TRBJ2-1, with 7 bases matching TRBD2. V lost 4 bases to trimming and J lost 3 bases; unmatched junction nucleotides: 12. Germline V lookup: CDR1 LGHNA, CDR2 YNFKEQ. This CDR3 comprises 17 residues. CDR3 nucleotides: TGTGCCAGCAGCCCACTGGGGGGGGGTGTGAACTACAATGAGCAGTTCTTC. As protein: CASSPLGGGVNYNEQFF.

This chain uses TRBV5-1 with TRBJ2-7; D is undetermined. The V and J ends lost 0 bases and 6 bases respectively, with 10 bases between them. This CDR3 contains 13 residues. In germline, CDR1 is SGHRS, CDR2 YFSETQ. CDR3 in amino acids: CASSLVRGREQYF. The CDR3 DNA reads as TGCGCCAGCAGCTTGGTGCGAGGCCGCGAGCAGTACTTC.

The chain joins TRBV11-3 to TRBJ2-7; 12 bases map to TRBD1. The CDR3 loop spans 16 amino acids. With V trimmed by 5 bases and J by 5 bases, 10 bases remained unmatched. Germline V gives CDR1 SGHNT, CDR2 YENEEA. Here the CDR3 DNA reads TGTGCCAGCAGCACCGGGACAGGGGGCGTAGTAGACGAGCAGTACTTC. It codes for CASSTGTGGVVDEQYF.

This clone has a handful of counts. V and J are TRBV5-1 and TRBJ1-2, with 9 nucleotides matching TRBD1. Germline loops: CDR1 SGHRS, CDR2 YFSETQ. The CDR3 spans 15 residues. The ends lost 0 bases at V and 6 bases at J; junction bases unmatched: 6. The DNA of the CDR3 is TGCGCCAGCAGCTTGGACAGGGGGCGGTGGGATGGCTACACCTTC. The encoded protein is CASSLDRGRWDGYTF. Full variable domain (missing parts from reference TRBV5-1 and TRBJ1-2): KAGVTQTPRYLIKTRGQQVTLSCSPISGHRSVSWYQQTPGQGLQFLFEYFSETQRNKGNFPGRFSGRQFSNSRSEMNVSTLELGDSALYLCASSLDRGRWDGYTFGSGTRLTVV.

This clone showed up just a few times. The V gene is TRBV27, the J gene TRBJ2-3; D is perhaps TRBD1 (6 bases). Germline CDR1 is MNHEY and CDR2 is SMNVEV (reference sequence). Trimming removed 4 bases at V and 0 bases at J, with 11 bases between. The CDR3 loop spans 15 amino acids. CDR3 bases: TGTGCCAGCAGTTGGGTCAGGGGTAGCACAGATACGCAGTATTTT. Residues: CASSWVRGSTDTQYF.

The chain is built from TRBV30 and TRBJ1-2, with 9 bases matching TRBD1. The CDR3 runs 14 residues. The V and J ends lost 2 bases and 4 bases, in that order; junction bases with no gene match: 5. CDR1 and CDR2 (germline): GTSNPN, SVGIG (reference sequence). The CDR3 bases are TGTGCCTGGAGTCGGGACAGGGATTCCTATGGCTACACCTTC. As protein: CAWSRDRDSYGYTF.

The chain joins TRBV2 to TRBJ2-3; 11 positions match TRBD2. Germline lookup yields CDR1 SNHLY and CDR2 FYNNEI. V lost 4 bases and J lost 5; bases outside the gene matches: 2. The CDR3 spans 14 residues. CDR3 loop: CASSVLAGVDTQYF. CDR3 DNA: TGTGCCAGCAGTGTACTAGCGGGGGTAGATACGCAGTATTTT.

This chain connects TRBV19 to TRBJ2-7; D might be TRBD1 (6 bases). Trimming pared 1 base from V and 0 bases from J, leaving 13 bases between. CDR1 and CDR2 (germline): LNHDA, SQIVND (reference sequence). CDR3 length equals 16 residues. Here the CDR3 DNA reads TGTGCCAGTAGTATAGCCCCCTCAGGGGTCTCCTACGAGCAGTACTTC. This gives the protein CASSIAPSGVSYEQYF.

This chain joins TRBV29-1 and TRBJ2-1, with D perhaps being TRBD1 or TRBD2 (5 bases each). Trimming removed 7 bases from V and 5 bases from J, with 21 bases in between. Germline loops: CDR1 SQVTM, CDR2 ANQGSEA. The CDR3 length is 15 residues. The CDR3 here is CSAGRHGANNNEQFF. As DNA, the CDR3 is TGCAGCGCGGGAAGGCATGGGGCGAATAACAATGAGCAGTTCTTC.

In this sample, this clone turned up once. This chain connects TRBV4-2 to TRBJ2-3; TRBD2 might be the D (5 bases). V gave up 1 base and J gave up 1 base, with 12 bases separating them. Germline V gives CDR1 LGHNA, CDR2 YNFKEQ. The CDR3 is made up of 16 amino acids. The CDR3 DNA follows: TGTGCCAGCAGCCAAGGGCAGCTAGCCCGCACAGATACGCAGTATTTT. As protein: CASSQGQLARTDTQYF.

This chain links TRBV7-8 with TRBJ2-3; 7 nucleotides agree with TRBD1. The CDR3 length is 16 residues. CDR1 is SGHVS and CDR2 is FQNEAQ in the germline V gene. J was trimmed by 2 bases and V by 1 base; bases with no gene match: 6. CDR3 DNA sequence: TGTGCCAGCAGCTTAGTTACAGGGGAACCCACAGATACGCAGTATTTT. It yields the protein CASSLVTGEPTDTQYF.

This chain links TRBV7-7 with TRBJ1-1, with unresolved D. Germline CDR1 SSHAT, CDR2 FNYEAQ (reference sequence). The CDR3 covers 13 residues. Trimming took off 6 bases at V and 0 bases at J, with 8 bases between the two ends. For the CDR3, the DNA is TGTGCCAGCAGGTTAACAGTGAACACTGAAGCTTTCTTT. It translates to CASRLTVNTEAFF.

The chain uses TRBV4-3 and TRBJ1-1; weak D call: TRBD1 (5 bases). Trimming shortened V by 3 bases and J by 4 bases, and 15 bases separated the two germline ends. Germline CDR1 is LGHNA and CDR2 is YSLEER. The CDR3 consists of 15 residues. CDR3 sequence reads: CASSQAPTGTTEAFF. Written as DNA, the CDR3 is TGCGCCAGCAGCCAGGCGCCTACAGGCACCACTGAAGCTTTCTTT.

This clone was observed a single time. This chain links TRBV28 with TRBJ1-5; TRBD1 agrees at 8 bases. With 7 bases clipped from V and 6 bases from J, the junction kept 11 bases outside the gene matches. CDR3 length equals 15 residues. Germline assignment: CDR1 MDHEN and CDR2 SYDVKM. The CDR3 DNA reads TGTGCCAGCACCACTACAGGGGGATCGGCTCAGCCCCAGCATTTT. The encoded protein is CASTTTGGSAQPQHF.

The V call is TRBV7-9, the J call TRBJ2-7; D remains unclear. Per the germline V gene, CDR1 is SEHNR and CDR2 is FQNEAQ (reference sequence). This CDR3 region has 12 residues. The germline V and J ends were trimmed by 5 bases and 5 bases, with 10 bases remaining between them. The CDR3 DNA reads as TGTGCCAGCAGCACGACAACAAACGAGCAGTACTTC. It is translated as CASSTTTNEQYF. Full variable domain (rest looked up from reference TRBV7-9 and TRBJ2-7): DTGVSQNPRHKITKRGQNVTFRCDPISEHNRLYWYRQTLGQGPEFLTYFQNEAQLEKSRLLSDRFSAERPKGSFSTLEIQRTEQGDSAMYLCASSTTTNEQYFGPGTRLTVT.